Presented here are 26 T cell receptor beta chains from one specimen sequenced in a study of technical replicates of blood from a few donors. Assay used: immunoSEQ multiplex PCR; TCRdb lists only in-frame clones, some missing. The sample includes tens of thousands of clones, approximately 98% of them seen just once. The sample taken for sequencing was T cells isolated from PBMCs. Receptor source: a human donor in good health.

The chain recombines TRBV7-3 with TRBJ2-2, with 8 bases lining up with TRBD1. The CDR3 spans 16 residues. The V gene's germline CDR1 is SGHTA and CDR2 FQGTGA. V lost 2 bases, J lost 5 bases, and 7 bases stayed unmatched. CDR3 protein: CASSLVGQGRTGELFF. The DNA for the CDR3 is TGTGCCAGCAGCTTAGTTGGACAGGGTCGGACCGGGGAGCTGTTTTTT.

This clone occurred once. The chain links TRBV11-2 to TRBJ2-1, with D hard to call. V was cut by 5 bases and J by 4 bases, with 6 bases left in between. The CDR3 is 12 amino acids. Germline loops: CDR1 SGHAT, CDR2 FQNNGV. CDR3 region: CASSLLYNEQFF. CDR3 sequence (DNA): TGTGCCAGCAGCCTCTTATACAATGAGCAGTTCTTC.

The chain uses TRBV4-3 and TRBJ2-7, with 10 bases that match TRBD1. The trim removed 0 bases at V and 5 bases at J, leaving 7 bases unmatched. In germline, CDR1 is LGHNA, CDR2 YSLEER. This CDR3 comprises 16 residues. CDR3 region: CASSQEGQGNFDEQYF. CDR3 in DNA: TGCGCCAGCAGCCAAGAGGGACAGGGGAATTTCGACGAGCAGTACTTC.

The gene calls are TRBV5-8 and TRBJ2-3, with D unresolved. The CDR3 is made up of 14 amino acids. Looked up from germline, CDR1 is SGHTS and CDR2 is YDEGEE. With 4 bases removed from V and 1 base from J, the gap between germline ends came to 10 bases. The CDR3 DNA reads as TGTGCCAGCAGCCATCAGGATGGCACAGATACGCAGTATTTT. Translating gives CASSHQDGTDTQYF.

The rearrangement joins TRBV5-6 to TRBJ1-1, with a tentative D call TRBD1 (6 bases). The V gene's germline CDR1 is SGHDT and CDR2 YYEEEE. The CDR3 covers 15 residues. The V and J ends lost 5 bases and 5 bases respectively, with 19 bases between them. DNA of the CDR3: TGTGCCAGCAGTCCCGGGACACTCCACGGGACTGAAGCTTTCTTT. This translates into CASSPGTLHGTEAFF.

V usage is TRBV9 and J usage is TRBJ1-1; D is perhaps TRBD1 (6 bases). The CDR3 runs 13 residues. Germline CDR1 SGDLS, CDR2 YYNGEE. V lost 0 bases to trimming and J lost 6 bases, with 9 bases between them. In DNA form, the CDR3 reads TGTGCCAGCAGCGTAGGGGGGCCGGCTGAAGCTTTCTTT. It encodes CASSVGGPAEAFF.

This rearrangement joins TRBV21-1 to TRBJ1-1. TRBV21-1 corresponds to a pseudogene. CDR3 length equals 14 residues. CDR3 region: CASSNREEEFEAFF. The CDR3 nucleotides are TGTGCCAGCAGCAACAGGGAGGAGGAGTTTGAAGCTTTCTTT.

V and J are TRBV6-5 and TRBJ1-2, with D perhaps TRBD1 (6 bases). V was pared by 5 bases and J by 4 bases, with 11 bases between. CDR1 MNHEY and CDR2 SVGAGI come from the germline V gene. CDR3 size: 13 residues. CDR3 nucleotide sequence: TGTGCCAGCAGTCGACAGGATTCCTATGGCTACACCTTC. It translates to CASSRQDSYGYTF.

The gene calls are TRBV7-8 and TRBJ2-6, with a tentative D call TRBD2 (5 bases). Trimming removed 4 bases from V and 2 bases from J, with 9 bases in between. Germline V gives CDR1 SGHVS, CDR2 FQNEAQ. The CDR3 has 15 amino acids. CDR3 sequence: CASSSGMAGANVLTF. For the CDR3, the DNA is TGTGCCAGCAGCTCCGGGATGGCTGGGGCCAACGTCCTGACTTTC.

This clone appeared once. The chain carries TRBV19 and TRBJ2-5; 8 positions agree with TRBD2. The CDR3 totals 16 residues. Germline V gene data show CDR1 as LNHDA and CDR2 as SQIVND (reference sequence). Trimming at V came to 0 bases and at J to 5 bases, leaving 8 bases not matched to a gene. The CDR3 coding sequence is TGTGCCAGTAGTATAGATCTAGGACCGGGGGGGGAGACCCAGTACTTC. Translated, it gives CASSIDLGPGGETQYF. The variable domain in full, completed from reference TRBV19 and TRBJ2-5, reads DGGITQSPKYLFRKEGQNVTLSCEQNLNHDAMYWYRQDPGQGLRLIYYSQIVNDFQKGDIAEGYSVSREKKESFPLTVTSAQKNPTAFYLCASSIDLGPGGETQYFGPGTRLLVL.

The CDR3 bases are TGTGCCAGCAGTTTTCATTCTTTAGGGGCAACCGGGGAGCTGTTTTTT. Encoded protein: CASSFHSLGATGELFF. This chain connects TRBV28 to TRBJ2-2; maybe TRBD1 (5 bases). CDR3 length: 16 residues. Looked up from germline, CDR1 is MDHEN and CDR2 is SYDVKM. V was pared by 3 bases and J by 5 bases, with 16 bases between.

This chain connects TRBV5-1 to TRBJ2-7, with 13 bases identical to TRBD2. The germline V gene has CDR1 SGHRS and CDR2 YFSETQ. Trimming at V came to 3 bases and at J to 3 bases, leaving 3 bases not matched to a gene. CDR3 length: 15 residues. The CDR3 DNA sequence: TGCGCCAGCAGCTGGACTAGCGGGAGTCTCTACGAGCAGTACTTC. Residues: CASSWTSGSLYEQYF.

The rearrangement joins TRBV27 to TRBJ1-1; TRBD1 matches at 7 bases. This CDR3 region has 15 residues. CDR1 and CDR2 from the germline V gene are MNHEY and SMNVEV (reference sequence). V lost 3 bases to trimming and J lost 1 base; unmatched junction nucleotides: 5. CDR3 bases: TGTGCCAGCAGTTTTCTCGGGACAGAGAACACTGAAGCTTTCTTT. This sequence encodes CASSFLGTENTEAFF.

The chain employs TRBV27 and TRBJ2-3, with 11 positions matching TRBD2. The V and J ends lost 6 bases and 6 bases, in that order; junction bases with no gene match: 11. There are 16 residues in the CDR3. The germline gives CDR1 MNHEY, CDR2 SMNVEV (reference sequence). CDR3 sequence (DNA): TGTGCCAGCAGGCGGTGGGGACTAGCGGCCGAGGATACGCAGTATTTT. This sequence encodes CASRRWGLAAEDTQYF.

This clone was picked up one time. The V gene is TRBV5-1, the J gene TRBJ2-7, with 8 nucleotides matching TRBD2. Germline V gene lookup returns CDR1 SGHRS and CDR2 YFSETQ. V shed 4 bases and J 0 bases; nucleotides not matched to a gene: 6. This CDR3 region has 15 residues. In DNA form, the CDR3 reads TGCGCCAGCAGCGGGGGACTAGTCTTCTCCTACGAGCAGTACTTC. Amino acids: CASSGGLVFSYEQYF.

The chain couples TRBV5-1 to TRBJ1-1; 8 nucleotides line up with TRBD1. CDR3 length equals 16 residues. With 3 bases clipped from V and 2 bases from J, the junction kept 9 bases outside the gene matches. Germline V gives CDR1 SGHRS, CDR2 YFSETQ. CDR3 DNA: TGCGCCAGCAGCTGGACAGGGTCCACCTCTAACACTGAAGCTTTCTTT. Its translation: CASSWTGSTSNTEAFF.

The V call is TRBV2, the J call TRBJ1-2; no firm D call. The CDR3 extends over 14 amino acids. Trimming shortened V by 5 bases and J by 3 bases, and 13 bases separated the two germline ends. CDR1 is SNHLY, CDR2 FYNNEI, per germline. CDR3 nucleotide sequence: TGTGCCAGCAGTCGTCCATCCCAGGACTATGGCTACACCTTC. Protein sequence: CASSRPSQDYGYTF.

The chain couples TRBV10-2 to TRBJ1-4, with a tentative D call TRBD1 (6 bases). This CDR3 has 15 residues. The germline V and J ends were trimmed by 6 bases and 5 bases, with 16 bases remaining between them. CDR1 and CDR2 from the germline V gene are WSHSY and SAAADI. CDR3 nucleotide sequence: TGCGCCAGCAGCGAAAATACAGGGAACAATGAAAAACTGTTTTTT. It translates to CASSENTGNNEKLFF.

The CDR3 is CASTTSQGSDTQYF. The CDR3 DNA follows: TGTGCCAGTACCACAAGCCAGGGGTCAGATACGCAGTATTTT. The gene calls are TRBV19 and TRBJ2-3; D might be TRBD1 (6 bases). The V end lost 7 bases, the J end lost 4 bases, and 15 bases lay between the germline ends. CDR3 length equals 14 residues. Per germline, CDR1 LNHDA and CDR2 SQIVND (reference sequence).

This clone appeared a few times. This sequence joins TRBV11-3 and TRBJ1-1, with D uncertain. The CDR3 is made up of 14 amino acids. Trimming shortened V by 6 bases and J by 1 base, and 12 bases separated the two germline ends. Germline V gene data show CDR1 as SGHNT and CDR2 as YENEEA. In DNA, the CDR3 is TGTGCCAGCAGAAAGACACTTCAGAACACTGAAGCTTTCTTT. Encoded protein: CASRKTLQNTEAFF.

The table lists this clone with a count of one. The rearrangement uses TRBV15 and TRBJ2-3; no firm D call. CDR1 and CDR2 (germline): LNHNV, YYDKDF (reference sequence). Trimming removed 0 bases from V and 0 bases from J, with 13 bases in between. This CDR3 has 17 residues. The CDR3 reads CATSRDLRETSTDTQYF. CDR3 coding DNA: TGTGCCACCAGCAGAGATCTTAGAGAGACTAGCACAGATACGCAGTATTTT.

The CDR3 region has the DNA TGTGCCAGTAGTGGATTGGAGCGGCCTTACAATGAGCAGTTCTTC. Translation gives CASSGLERPYNEQFF. The chain recombines TRBV19 with TRBJ2-1; tentative D call: TRBD2 (5 bases). Looked up from germline, CDR1 is LNHDA and CDR2 is SQIVND (reference sequence). The CDR3 is 15 amino acids. Trimming pared 5 bases from V and 4 bases from J, leaving 15 bases between.

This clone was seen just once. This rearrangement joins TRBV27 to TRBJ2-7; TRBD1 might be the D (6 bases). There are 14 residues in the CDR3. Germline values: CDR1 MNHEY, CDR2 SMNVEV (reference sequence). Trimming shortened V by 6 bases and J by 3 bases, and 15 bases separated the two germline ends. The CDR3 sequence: CASRPGHRIYEQYF. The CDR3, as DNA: TGTGCCAGCAGACCGGGACATCGAATCTACGAGCAGTACTTC.

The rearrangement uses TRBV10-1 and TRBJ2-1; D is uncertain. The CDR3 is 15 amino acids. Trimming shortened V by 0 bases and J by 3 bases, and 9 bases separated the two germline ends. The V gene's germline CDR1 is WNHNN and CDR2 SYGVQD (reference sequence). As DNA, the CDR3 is TGCGCCAGCAGTGAGTCATGCGGCAGCTACAATGAGCAGTTCTTC. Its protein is CASSESCGSYNEQFF.

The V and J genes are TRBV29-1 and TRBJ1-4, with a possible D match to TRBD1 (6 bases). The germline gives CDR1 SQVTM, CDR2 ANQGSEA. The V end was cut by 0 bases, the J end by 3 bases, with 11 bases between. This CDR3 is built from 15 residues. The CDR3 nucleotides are TGCAGCGTTGAAGATTACGACAGGTCTAATGAAAAACTGTTTTTT. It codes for CSVEDYDRSNEKLFF.

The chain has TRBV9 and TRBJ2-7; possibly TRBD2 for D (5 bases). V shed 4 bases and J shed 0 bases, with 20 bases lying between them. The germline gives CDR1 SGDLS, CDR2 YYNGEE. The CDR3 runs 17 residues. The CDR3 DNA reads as TGTGCCAGCAGCAATAGCAAGGAGGCTACTAGCTCCTACGAGCAGTACTTC. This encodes CASSNSKEATSSYEQYF.